This T cell receptor (beta chain) is drawn from a study of spatial heterogeneity in lung cancer (dated by TCRdb to about 2019). Broadly, across the study: The donors were approximately 70 patients from the lung TRACERx cohort who had early-stage, untreated non-small cell lung cancer. Follow-up PBMC samples were sequenced whenever available, with a median time to follow-up of 2 to 3 years after resection. More beta-chain than alpha-chain transcripts were consistently detected, likely reflecting higher beta-chain transcript abundance. In the raw uncorrected reads, each unique combination of TCR and UMI appeared more than ten times on average. TCR alpha and beta repertoires were quantitatively compared across multiple tumor regions, matched nontumor lung and blood in non-small cell lung cancer. Nonsynonymous mutation counts, determined by whole-exome sequencing of tumor tissue, were related to TCR repertoire features. Both alpha and beta chains were TCR-sequenced in samples taken at surgery, namely 220 tumor regions, 61 to 65 matched nontumor lung samples and 50 to 60 PBMC samples. Here is what the overall study found, with its caveats: Comparisons of baseline and follow-up blood repertoires included only 14 patients. Ubiquitous expanded tumor TCRs were detected in blood more often at tumor resection than at routine follow-up. Confirming at a functional level the hypothesis that regional TCRs recognize regional mutations was considered to require additional single-cell paired TCR alpha and beta sequencing.

This clonotype was found a few times. Its antigen remains undetermined. No base qualities exist here, and no much larger clone lies one base off it. V is cut by 1 base and J by 2 bases, and the space between the germline ends is 6 bases. CDR3 length: 14 amino acids, cysteine to phenylalanine. Only the CDR3 part of the read is kept: 42 bases, read in frame from the first base. CDR1 SGHTA and CDR2 FQGNSA were looked up in the germline V gene. Library creation used 5' RACE. The sequencing machine was a NextSeq 500. To allow correction of PCR and sequencing errors, the TCR library protocol tagged every TCR cDNA molecule with a unique molecular identifier. Regarding the original processing steps: TCR identification, UMI-based error correction and CDR3 extraction were all carried out with Decombinator tools. Expanded TCRs were defined as those above a frequency of 2 per 1,000, corresponding to the top 1% of the tumor frequency distribution. Renyi diversity was calculated using the R vegan package after each repertoire was subsampled 100 times to 5,000 TCRs. CDR3 similarity networks were built from amino acid triplet string-kernel similarity, with CDR3s being connected when pairwise similarity was above 0.82. TCRdb reprocessed the public reads (quality trimming at Q25 with fastp, clone calling with MiXCR) and kept in-frame beta chains. Identical CDR3 proteins give one entry, which carries the most common genes and DNA. Here the V and J calls rest on TCRdb's processing, not on the authors' analysis. This sample comprises more than 15,000 distinct CDR3 sequences, about a fifth of them detected only once. The ten most abundant clones make up about 6.4% of the sample.

In the paper's terms, the time point label means: blood at routine non-recurrence follow-up after resection. For TCR sequencing, whole RNA was extracted from tumor and nontumor lung tissue, or from cryopreserved PBMC samples, and no cell sorting was done. Only patients with enough RNA available from two or more tumor regions were chosen for TCR sequencing. Sequencing was performed on PBMCs, taken at follow-up. This receptor was obtained from a male donor with early-stage non-small cell lung cancer. The rearranged segments are TRBV7-2 and TRBJ2-1; the D segment could be TRBD1, given 6 matching bases. The CDR3 protein sequence reads: CASSLDRAYNEQFF. DNA sequence: TGTGCCAGCAGCTTAGACAGGGCCTACAATGAGCAGTTCTTC.